This T cell receptor beta chain was identified during a study of cytomegalovirus exposure and HLA in healthy donors. As concerns this clone: The antigen is unknown.

Regarding the study as a whole: A link between a missense DCLRE1C variant and TCR beta V- and J-gene trimming emerged from a later analysis. In an earlier analysis, productive rearrangement rates for most beta V segments clustered near 87% or 30%.

In the PCR, 60 Vbeta and 13 Jbeta primers were used. Assay: immunoSEQ multiplex PCR; the TCRdb copy retains only in-frame clones and omits some. The sample consists of roughly 110,000 clones, around 74% of them appearing once. This clonotype was sampled from a woman in her thirties or forties in good health and CMV-seropositive. The sequenced material came from PBMCs.

In nucleotides, the CDR3 is TGTGCCAGCAGTATTTCGGGACTTACTTATGGCTACACCTTC. Protein product: CASSISGLTYGYTF. This chain joins TRBV28 and TRBJ1-2; maybe TRBD1 (5 bases). CDR1 MDHEN and CDR2 SYDVKM come from the germline V gene. The germline V and J ends were trimmed by 5 bases and 5 bases, with 15 bases remaining between them. The CDR3 consists of 14 residues.